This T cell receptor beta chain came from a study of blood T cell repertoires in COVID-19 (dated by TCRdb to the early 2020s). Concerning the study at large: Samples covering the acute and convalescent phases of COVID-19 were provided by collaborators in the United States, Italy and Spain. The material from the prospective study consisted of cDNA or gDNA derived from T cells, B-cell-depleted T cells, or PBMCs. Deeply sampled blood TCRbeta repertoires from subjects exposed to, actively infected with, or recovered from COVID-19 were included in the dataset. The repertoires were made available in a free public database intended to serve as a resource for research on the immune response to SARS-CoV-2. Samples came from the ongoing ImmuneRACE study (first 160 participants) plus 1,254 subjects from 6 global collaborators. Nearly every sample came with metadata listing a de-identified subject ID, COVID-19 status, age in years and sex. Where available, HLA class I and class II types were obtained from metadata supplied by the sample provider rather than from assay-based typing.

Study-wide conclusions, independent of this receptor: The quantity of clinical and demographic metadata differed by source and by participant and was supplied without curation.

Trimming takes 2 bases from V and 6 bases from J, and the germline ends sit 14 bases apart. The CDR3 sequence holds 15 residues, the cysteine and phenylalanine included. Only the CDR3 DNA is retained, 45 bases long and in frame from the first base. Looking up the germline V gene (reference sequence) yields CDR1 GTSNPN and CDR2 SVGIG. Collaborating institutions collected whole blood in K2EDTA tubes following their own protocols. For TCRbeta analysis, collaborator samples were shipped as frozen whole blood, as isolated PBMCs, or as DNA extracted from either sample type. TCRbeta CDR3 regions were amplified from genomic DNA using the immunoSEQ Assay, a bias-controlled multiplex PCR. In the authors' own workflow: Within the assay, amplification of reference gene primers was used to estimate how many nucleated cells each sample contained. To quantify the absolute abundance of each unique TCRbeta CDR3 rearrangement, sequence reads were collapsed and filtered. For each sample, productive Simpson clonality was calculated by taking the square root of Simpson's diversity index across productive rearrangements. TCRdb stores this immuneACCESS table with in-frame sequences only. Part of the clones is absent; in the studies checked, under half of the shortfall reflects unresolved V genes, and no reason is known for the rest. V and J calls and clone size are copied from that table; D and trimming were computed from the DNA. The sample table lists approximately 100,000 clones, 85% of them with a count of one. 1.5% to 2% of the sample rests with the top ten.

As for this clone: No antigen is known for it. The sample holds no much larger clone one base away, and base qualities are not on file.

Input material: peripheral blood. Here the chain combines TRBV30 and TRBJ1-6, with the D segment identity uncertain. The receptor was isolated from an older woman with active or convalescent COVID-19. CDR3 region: CAWSSPAFSNSPLHF. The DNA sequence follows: TGTGCCTGGAGTTCACCTGCATTTAGTAATTCACCCCTCCACTTT. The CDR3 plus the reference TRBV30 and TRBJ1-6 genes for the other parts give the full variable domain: SQTIHQWPATLVQPVGSPLSLECTVEGTSNPNLYWYRQAAGRGLQLLFYSVGIGQISSEVPQNLSASRPQDRQFILSSKKLLLSDSGFYLCAWSSPAFSNSPLHFGNGTRLTVT.